This passage covers 2 T cell receptor beta chains from one sample sequenced in a study of blood T cell repertoires in COVID-19. The data were produced by immunoSEQ multiplex PCR, yet TCRdb's version contains in-frame clones alone and is incomplete. The top ten clones hold more than 6% of a sample with about 240,000 clones, about 90% of them seen once. The sequencing sample was made of peripheral blood. These receptors were taken from a man aged 55 to 70 who had recovered from COVID-19.

This sequence joins TRBV6-4 and TRBJ1-2, with D maybe TRBD1 (5 bases). V lost 0 bases, J lost 6 bases, and 11 bases lay in between. The CDR3 is 14 amino acids. Germline V CDR1 and CDR2: MRHNA, SNTAGT. CDR3 region: CASSDSSAGHGYTF. The CDR3 DNA reads as TGTGCCAGCAGTGACTCGAGCGCAGGGCATGGCTACACCTTC.

The V gene is TRBV6-2 or TRBV6-3, the J gene TRBJ2-4; perhaps TRBD1 as D (7 bases). V lost 5 bases to trimming and J lost 6 bases, with 20 bases between them. In germline, CDR1 is MNHEY, CDR2 SVGEGT. This CDR3 is built from 16 residues. In nucleotides, the CDR3 is TGTGCCAGCAGTGTCCATACGACAGGGCGGGGAAACATTCAGTACTTC. Translated: CASSVHTTGRGNIQYF.